This TCR beta chain was captured in a study of cytomegalovirus exposure and HLA in healthy donors. Trimming stripped 0 bases from V and 3 bases from J, with 13 bases between. The CDR3 is made up of 15 amino acids. CDR1 SGHRS and CDR2 YFSETQ come from the germline V gene. This clone was observed a few times. Both 60 Vbeta primers and 13 Jbeta primers went into the PCR. Method: immunoSEQ multiplex PCR; TCRdb's copy keeps in-frame clones and lacks some. The sample has about 82,000 clones; 74% are singletons. The rearrangement links TRBV5-1 to TRBJ2-7; a weak D match, TRBD1 (6 bases). Sequencing input: PBMCs. The sequence derives from a woman between 45 and 60 years old in good health and CMV-seropositive. The CDR3 DNA follows: TGCGCCAGCAGCTTGGAATCAGGGGCGGGCTACGAGCAGTACTTC. Residues: CASSLESGAGYEQYF.